A single sample is the source of the 15 T cell receptor beta chains below, sequenced in a study of molecular identifiers for immune sequencing clone quantification. A single record per CDR3 protein comes from TCRdb applying MiXCR to the PCR reads. Of under 65,000 distinct CDR3 sequences in the sample, almost 25% were seen once. The source material was naive CD8+ T cells from blood, with Jurkat cell RNA spiked in. Subset described: FACS-sorted CD8+CD4-CCR7+CD45RA+ naive T cells. Receptors were obtained from a human donor in good health. Some libraries in this study had Jurkat cell RNA spiked in.

There are many counts of this clonotype. The chain couples TRBV20-1 to TRBJ2-3; 10 positions agree with TRBD2. The CDR3 length is 14 residues. Germline V gives CDR1 DFQATT, CDR2 SNEGSKA (reference sequence). Unmatched junction bases numbered 7, after V lost 6 bases and J lost 4 bases. The CDR3 is CSAPAGGIADTQYF. Here the CDR3 DNA reads TGCAGTGCCCCAGCGGGAGGGATCGCAGATACGCAGTATTTT.

This clonotype was recorded at least ten times. The chain recombines TRBV7-9 with TRBJ1-4; TRBD1 agrees at 7 bases. This CDR3 region has 14 residues. The trim removed 5 bases at V and 5 bases at J, leaving 5 bases unmatched. Per the germline V gene, CDR1 is SEHNR and CDR2 is FQNEAQ (reference sequence). Here the CDR3 reads CASSRLTGNEKLFF. In DNA form, the CDR3 reads TGTGCCAGCAGCCGCCTGACAGGGAATGAAAAACTGTTTTTT.

This clonotype was counted between two and nine times. A clone one base away is much larger, so this may be a read error. In DNA, the CDR3 is TGTGCCAGCAGCACAGGGGACAGACTGAACACTGAAGCTTTCTTT. Translating gives CASSTGDRLNTEAFF. This chain joins TRBV7-2 and TRBJ1-1, with TRBD1 identical over 7 bases. The CDR3 totals 15 residues. J gave up 0 bases and V 5 bases, and 6 bases lay outside the gene matches. From germline, CDR1 is SGHTA and CDR2 FQGNSA. The full variable domain, completed using reference TRBV7-2 and TRBJ1-1, is GAGVSQSPSNKVTEKGKDVELRCDPISGHTALYWYRQSLGQGLEFLIYFQGNSAPDKSGLPSDRFSAERTGGSVSTLTIQRTQQEDSAVYLCASSTGDRLNTEAFFGQGTRLTVV.

In its sample, this clonotype was seen many times. DNA for the CDR3: TGTGCCAGCAGCTTAGAAGTGGGCAGTAGGCGACTCTACGAGCAGTACTTC. Translated: CASSLEVGSRRLYEQYF. This chain joins TRBV11-2 and TRBJ2-7; D is unclear. The CDR3 is 17 residues long. V was shortened by 0 bases and J by 3 bases, with 18 bases between the two germline ends. Germline V gene lookup returns CDR1 SGHAT and CDR2 FQNNGV.

This clonotype was counted ten times or more. The chain is built from TRBV7-2 and TRBJ2-3, with 7 bases matching TRBD1. Germline trimming cut 5 bases from V and 5 bases from J; bases unmatched to any gene: 7. Germline values: CDR1 SGHTA, CDR2 FQGNSA. The CDR3 sequence is 14 residues long. The CDR3 here is CASSTTGLEDTQYF. Here the CDR3 DNA reads TGTGCCAGCAGCACGACAGGGTTAGAAGATACGCAGTATTTT. The full variable domain, in which reference TRBV7-2 and TRBJ2-3 provide the parts outside the CDR3, is GAGVSQSPSNKVTEKGKDVELRCDPISGHTALYWYRQSLGQGLEFLIYFQGNSAPDKSGLPSDRFSAERTGGSVSTLTIQRTQQEDSAVYLCASSTTGLEDTQYFGPGTRLTVL.

This clonotype was seen ten or more times. This chain connects TRBV19 to TRBJ2-3; a possible D gene is TRBD2 (6 bases). The CDR3 length is 16 residues. The V gene's germline CDR1 is LNHDA and CDR2 SQIVND (reference sequence). V dropped 2 bases and J dropped 0 bases, with 12 bases sitting between them. CDR3 amino acids: CASSILAFTSTDTQYF. In nucleotides, the CDR3 is TGTGCCAGTAGTATACTAGCGTTCACTAGCACAGATACGCAGTATTTT. Variable domain in full (rest from reference TRBV19 and TRBJ2-3): DGGITQSPKYLFRKEGQNVTLSCEQNLNHDAMYWYRQDPGQGLRLIYYSQIVNDFQKGDIAEGYSVSREKKESFPLTVTSAQKNPTAFYLCASSILAFTSTDTQYFGPGTRLTVL.

This clonotype was observed many times. The chain joins TRBV4-3 to TRBJ2-2; D is perhaps TRBD2 (5 bases). V was clipped by 0 bases and J by 4 bases, with 15 bases between them. The CDR3 loop spans 17 amino acids. Germline V gene data show CDR1 as LGHNA and CDR2 as YSLEER. The CDR3 reads CASSQDSGRGLTGELFF. CDR3 coding DNA: TGCGCCAGCAGCCAAGATTCCGGCCGGGGTCTCACCGGGGAGCTGTTTTTT.

This rearrangement joins TRBV7-9 to TRBJ2-3, with D perhaps given as TRBD1 or TRBD2 (5 bases each). This CDR3 contains 15 residues. The germline gives CDR1 SEHNR, CDR2 FQNEAQ (reference sequence). With 11 bases removed from V and 10 bases from J, the gap between germline ends came to 28 bases. CDR3 amino acids: CAGLGDATYPEAQYF. The CDR3 DNA reads as TGTGCCGGCCTGGGGGACGCCACCTATCCTGAGGCGCAGTATTTT. The complete variable domain, with remaining parts taken from reference TRBV7-9 and TRBJ2-3, reads DTGVSQNPRHKITKRGQNVTFRCDPISEHNRLYWYRQTLGQGPEFLTYFQNEAQLEKSRLLSDRFSAERPKGSFSTLEIQRTEQGDSAMYLCAGLGDATYPEAQYFGPGTRLTVL.

This clonotype was seen many times. The chain couples TRBV4-1 to TRBJ2-7; possibly TRBD2 for D (5 bases). CDR3 length equals 12 residues. Deletions cut 3 bases from V and 6 bases from J, with 9 bases between. The germline V gene encodes CDR1 MGHRA and CDR2 YSYEKL. As DNA, the CDR3 is TGCGCCAGCAGCCATCTAGCTGGCGAGCAGTACTTC. It codes for CASSHLAGEQYF.

At least ten counts were recorded for this clonotype. The CDR3 spells CASSLGSSYNEQFF. The CDR3 DNA follows: TGTGCCAGCAGCTTGGGCTCCTCCTACAATGAGCAGTTCTTC. V usage is TRBV7-9 and J usage is TRBJ2-1; D gene unclear. The CDR3 spans 14 residues. With 3 bases removed from V and 0 bases from J, the gap between germline ends came to 6 bases. Germline CDR1 and CDR2: SEHNR and FQNEAQ (reference sequence).

The sample holds many counts of this clonotype. This chain links TRBV20-1 with TRBJ1-1, with D unclear. The CDR3 is 14 amino acids. Germline V lookup: CDR1 DFQATT, CDR2 SNEGSKA (reference sequence). V lost 6 bases to trimming and J lost 0 bases, with 14 bases between them. In DNA form, the CDR3 reads TGCAGTGCAATCCCGACTGGCATGAACACTGAAGCTTTCTTT. Protein: CSAIPTGMNTEAFF.

Remarks on this clonotype: A much larger clone differs from this one at a single base, so this may be a read error. The missing conserved phenylalanine or tryptophan at the end of this CDR3 makes a read error likely. The chain uses TRBV4-2 and TRBJ1-1, with D unclear. This CDR3 contains 12 residues. The germline V and J ends were trimmed by 1 base and 8 bases, with 8 bases remaining between them. Germline loops: CDR1 LGHNA, CDR2 YNFKEQ. In DNA, the CDR3 is TGTGCCAGCAGCCAAGGCACGGACGAAGCTTTCATT. It specifies CASSQGTDEAFI.

As regards this clonotype: At one of its ends the junction is not consistent with the germline gene, which may arise from a read error. The genes are TRBV6-5 and TRBJ2-2, with D tentatively TRBD2 (6 bases). The length of the CDR3 is 14 residues. From germline, CDR1 is MNHEY and CDR2 SVGAGI. The CDR3 bases are TGTGCCAGCGGTTACGGTTTTAACCCCGGGGGGCTGTTTTTT. This codes for CASGYGFNPGGLFF.

This clonotype was recorded a few times. The genes are TRBV23-1 and TRBJ2-7; TRBD1 matches at 7 bases. TRBV23-1 qualifies as an ORF whose function is uncertain. The V segment lost 0 bases and the J segment 0 bases; nucleotides outside the gene matches: 5. The CDR3 has 16 residues. CDR3 loop: CASSQSATGSSYEQYF. The CDR3 DNA is TGCGCCAGCAGTCAATCGGCGACAGGGAGCTCCTACGAGCAGTACTTC.

This clonotype occurred many times. The CDR3: CASSWGSALEQYF. The DNA of the CDR3 is TGTGCCAGCAGCTGGGGGTCTGCCCTCGAGCAGTACTTC. The chain couples TRBV7-9 to TRBJ2-7, with D perhaps assigned TRBD1 or TRBD2 (5 bases each). The CDR3 contains 13 residues. The V end lost 4 bases, the J end lost 6 bases, and 13 bases lay between the germline ends. Germline CDR1 reads SEHNR; CDR2 reads FQNEAQ (reference sequence).